This T cell receptor (beta chain) was recovered during a study of CD8 T cells in Susac syndrome (dated by TCRdb to about 2019). About the full investigation: The study used repertoire sequencing to test whether antigen drove CD8+ T cell activation and differentiation in Susac syndrome. Broader findings and caveats from the paper: The number of individuals in the TCR sequencing and HLA analysis was acknowledged as relatively small.

Note on this clonotype: The target of this receptor is not known. Per-base quality was not reported, and no clone a single base away is much larger than it.

Counted from cysteine to phenylalanine, this CDR3 has 15 amino acids. The entry retains the CDR3 DNA only, 45 bases that are in frame from base 1. Looking up the germline V gene (reference sequence) yields CDR1 DFQATT and CDR2 SNEGSKA. The junction shows trimming of 5 bases on V and 2 bases on J, plus 16 bases between the germline ends. Peripheral blood CD8+ and CD4+ T cells from healthy donors, Susac syndrome patients and multiple sclerosis patients were profiled using high-throughput TCR beta sequencing. The healthy donors served as controls matched for age and sex. Bulk CD8+ and CD4+ T cells were purified by magnetic negative isolation, while CD8+ TEMRA cells were enriched using FACS. Blood was drawn into EDTA tubes, processed within 24 hours, and PBMCs were isolated by density gradient centrifugation. PBMCs intended for TCR sequencing were frozen in liquid nitrogen and were later thawed in a 37 degrees C water bath. The sorted or isolated CD4+, CD8+ and CD8+ TEMRA cells reached a purity of at least 90%.

RNA was extracted using the RNeasy kit, and roughly 0.5 to 1 microgram was reverse transcribed with random hexamers. The immunoSEQ multiplex PCR assay, covering 54 Vbeta and 13 Jbeta segments, was used to amplify TCR beta CDR3 regions. PCR amplification bias was corrected by using a synthetic template baseline for primer optimization and computational correction. The source study handled its data this way. Reads were annotated to V, D and J genes per IMGT and analyzed with immunoSEQ Analyzer, keeping only productive sequences. Clonality was computed as one minus Shannon entropy normalized by log2 of the number of productive unique sequences. For each patient and control, public and private clones were evaluated within the 100 most prevalent clones. A clone was defined as Susac-specific if it was absent from the healthy and MS cohorts, from over 1,000 published viral clones and from other ImmuneACCESS disease sequences. TCRdb reran the public reads through fastp at Q25 and MiXCR, keeping productive beta chains. Merged by CDR3 protein, the rows form single entries marked with the most common genes and DNA. The V and J calls here are based on TCRdb, not the publication. The sample contains around 190,000 distinct CDR3 sequences, approximately 93% of them found a single time. The ten largest clones capture 0.1% of the sample.

The sample comprised CD4+ T cells from PBMCs. The clonotype originates from a human donor in good health. The chain employs TRBV20-1 and TRBJ2-1; tentative D gene TRBD1, with 7 bases matching. The CDR3 is CSAELTGRPYNEQFF. Here is the DNA: TGCAGTGCTGAACTGACAGGGAGGCCCTACAATGAGCAGTTCTTC.